These 20 T cell receptor beta chains were all obtained from the same sample, sequenced in a study of blood T cell repertoires in COVID-19. Sequencing used immunoSEQ multiplex PCR; TCRdb keeps in-frame clones, though not all of them. The sample carries 200,000 to 250,000 clones, 70% to 85% recorded once. Material for sequencing was PBMCs or T cells enriched from blood (not recorded which). The receptors originated from a woman aged 55-70 years who had recovered from COVID-19.

The chain recombines TRBV5-6 with TRBJ1-1, with a possible D match to TRBD1 (5 bases). There are 13 residues in the CDR3. V dropped 1 base and J dropped 4 bases, with 8 bases sitting between them. The germline V gene encodes CDR1 SGHDT and CDR2 YYEEEE. The CDR3 sequence: CASSLIGGTEAFF. The CDR3 nucleotides read TGTGCCAGCAGCTTGATCGGGGGCACTGAAGCTTTCTTT.

The chain links TRBV7-2 to TRBJ2-3; D remains unclear. The CDR3 spans 12 residues. CDR1 and CDR2 from the germline V gene are SGHTA and FQGNSA. The V end was cut by 7 bases, the J end by 1 base, with 6 bases between. The CDR3 sequence is CASTPGTDTQYF. The CDR3 DNA follows: TGTGCCAGCACCCCTGGCACAGATACGCAGTATTTT.

The chain combines TRBV3-1 (or the pseudogene TRBV3-2) with TRBJ2-5, with 9 bases fitting TRBD1. Germline V lookup: CDR1 LGHDT, CDR2 YNNKEL (reference sequence). This CDR3 is built from 14 residues. J gave up 3 bases and V 4 bases, and 3 bases lay outside the gene matches. CDR3 bases: TGTGCCAGCAGCCCGCGGGACAGGGAAGAGACCCAGTACTTC. It yields the protein CASSPRDREETQYF.

The chain uses TRBV27 and TRBJ1-2; tentative D call: TRBD1 (5 bases). Between the trimmed V and J ends, which lost 4 bases and 8 bases, there was a span of 11 bases. The germline V gene encodes CDR1 MNHEY and CDR2 SMNVEV (reference sequence). CDR3 length: 12 amino acids. Here the CDR3 DNA reads TGTGCCAGCAGTTCCAGGGTGGACGGCTACACCTTC. Its protein product is CASSSRVDGYTF.

V gene TRBV7-9 combines with J gene TRBJ2-1; 13 bases fit TRBD2. Germline lookup yields CDR1 SEHNR and CDR2 FQNEAQ (reference sequence). The CDR3 is 18 amino acids. Trimming at V came to 5 bases and at J to 4 bases, leaving 11 bases not matched to a gene. Here the CDR3 DNA reads TGTGCCAGCAGCCCGAGACTAGCGGGAGGCTGGGATTACAATGAGCAGTTCTTC. Amino acid sequence: CASSPRLAGGWDYNEQFF.

This clone has a handful of counts. This rearrangement joins TRBV7-2 to TRBJ2-1; D may be TRBD1 (5 bases). V was trimmed by 1 base and J by 8 bases, leaving 15 bases between them. CDR1 is SGHTA and CDR2 is FQGNSA in the germline V gene. This CDR3 region has 15 residues. This CDR3 reads CASSLVTGPVDEQFF. Here the CDR3 DNA reads TGTGCCAGCAGCTTAGTAACAGGCCCGGTAGATGAGCAGTTCTTC.

CDR3 DNA sequence: TGTGCCAGTAGTACGTCCTCCAACAGGGTGTATGAGCAGTTCTTC. Amino acid sequence: CASSTSSNRVYEQFF. The chain combines TRBV19 with TRBJ2-1, with a weak D call TRBD1 (6 bases). This CDR3 is 15 amino acids long. Germline lookup yields CDR1 LNHDA and CDR2 SQIVND (reference sequence). Trimming left V 4 bases short and J 8 bases short, with 18 bases between.

V is TRBV9 and J is TRBJ1-6, with a possible D match to TRBD1 (6 bases). Germline V gives CDR1 SGDLS, CDR2 YYNGEE. The CDR3 runs to 13 residues. V lost 3 bases to trimming and J lost 6 bases, with 7 bases between them. The CDR3: CASSGTANSPLHF. In DNA, the CDR3 is TGTGCCAGCAGCGGGACAGCTAATTCACCCCTCCACTTT.

This rearrangement joins TRBV11-1 to TRBJ1-2; D gene unclear. This CDR3 contains 11 residues. The germline V and J ends were trimmed by 5 bases and 7 bases, with 8 bases remaining between them. Germline-derived CDR1 and CDR2 are SGHAT and FQDESV (reference sequence). The CDR3 DNA reads TGTGCCAGCAGCCGGGGTGTTGGCTACACCTTC. Translation gives CASSRGVGYTF.

Concerning this clone: The same CDR3 arises from other DNA sequences in this sample as well. The chain links TRBV5-1 to TRBJ1-1; weak D call: TRBD1 (5 bases). Trimming pared 4 bases from V and 1 base from J, leaving 8 bases between. The CDR3 loop spans 13 amino acids. Germline CDR1 is SGHRS and CDR2 is YFSETQ. The CDR3 is CASSPGQNTEAFF. As DNA, the CDR3 is TGCGCCAGCAGCCCTGGACAGAACACTGAAGCTTTCTTT.

This rearrangement joins TRBV7-9 to TRBJ1-6, with D maybe TRBD1 (6 bases). This CDR3 spans 13 amino acids. V gave up 10 bases and J gave up 9 bases, with 16 bases separating them. CDR1 and CDR2 (germline): SEHNR, FQNEAQ (reference sequence). As DNA, the CDR3 is TGTGCCACCGCGCCCGAAGGGGGTTCACCCCTCCACTTT. Translation: CATAPEGGSPLHF. Supplemented by reference TRBV7-9 and TRBJ1-6, the full variable domain reads DTGVSQNPRHKITKRGQNVTFRCDPISEHNRLYWYRQTLGQGPEFLTYFQNEAQLEKSRLLSDRFSAERPKGSFSTLEIQRTEQGDSAMYLCATAPEGGSPLHFGNGTRLTVT.

This clone was detected only once. The rearrangement joins TRBV12-3 or TRBV12-4 to TRBJ1-5; the D gene is possibly TRBD1 (6 bases). Trimming stripped 4 bases from V and 7 bases from J, with 11 bases between. The CDR3 totals 13 residues. The DNA for the CDR3 is TGTGCCAGCAGTTGGACAGATCGCCAGCCCCAGCATTTT. Translated, it gives CASSWTDRQPQHF.

The V and J genes are TRBV4-3 and TRBJ1-1; D gene unclear. The CDR3 is made up of 15 amino acids. Looked up from germline, CDR1 is LGHNA and CDR2 is YSLEER. Between the trimmed V and J ends, which lost 0 bases and 4 bases, there was a span of 12 bases. CDR3 coding DNA: TGCGCCAGCAGCCAAGATGAGGGTAGCGGCACTGAAGCTTTCTTT. It is translated as CASSQDEGSGTEAFF.

In regard to this clone: This sample includes further DNA sequences coding for the same CDR3. The chain recombines TRBV12-3 or TRBV12-4 with TRBJ2-7; D possibly corresponds to TRBD2 (6 bases). Trimming took off 4 bases at V and 7 bases at J, with 11 bases between the two ends. The CDR3 consists of 12 residues. CDR3 coding DNA: TGTGCCAGCAGTTACGGGAGAGGGGAGCAGTACTTC. Residues: CASSYGRGEQYF.

This clone was observed a handful of times. Here the CDR3 reads CASSLGGISYEQYF. CDR3 coding DNA: TGTGCCAGCAGCTTGGGCGGGATCTCCTACGAGCAGTACTTC. The chain employs TRBV5-6 and TRBJ2-7; perhaps TRBD2 as D (6 bases). Germline V gives CDR1 SGHDT, CDR2 YYEEEE. V dropped 0 bases and J dropped 0 bases, with 7 bases sitting between them. This CDR3 region has 14 residues.

The chain employs TRBV7-9 and TRBJ1-5; TRBD1 agrees at 10 bases. The germline gives CDR1 SEHNR, CDR2 FQNEAQ (reference sequence). The CDR3 sequence is 15 residues long. V dropped 5 bases and J dropped 5; count of bases not matched to a gene: 6. CDR3 nucleotide sequence: TGTGCCAGCAGCCATGGGGACAGGGGCGATCAGCCCCAGCATTTT. Encoded protein: CASSHGDRGDQPQHF.

This chain joins TRBV6-2 or TRBV6-3 and TRBJ1-1; a weak D match, TRBD1 (6 bases). The V and J ends lost 1 base and 2 bases respectively, with 11 bases between them. The length of the CDR3 is 15 residues. Germline CDR1 MNHEY, CDR2 SVGEGT. In DNA form, the CDR3 reads TGTGCCAGCAGTTACTGGGGGCCAGGAAACACTGAAGCTTTCTTT. Amino acid sequence: CASSYWGPGNTEAFF.

This chain joins TRBV25-1 and TRBJ2-3, with D possibly matching TRBD1 (6 bases). V lost 8 bases and J 9 bases, leaving 12 bases between the germline ends. The germline gives CDR1 MGHDK, CDR2 SYGVNS. This CDR3 contains 11 residues. The CDR3 is CASGGWETQYF. The DNA of the CDR3 is TGTGCCAGCGGGGGCTGGGAAACGCAGTATTTT.

CDR3 residues: CASSLEWLGYTGELFF. The CDR3 bases are TGTGCCAGCAGCTTAGAATGGCTCGGGTACACCGGGGAGCTGTTTTTT. The chain links TRBV11-2 to TRBJ2-2; D remains unclear. This CDR3 region has 16 residues. CDR1 is SGHAT, CDR2 FQNNGV, per germline. V shed 0 bases and J shed 3 bases, with 11 bases lying between them.

The chain couples TRBV6-2 or TRBV6-3 to TRBJ1-1; tentative D call: TRBD1 (5 bases). Germline V CDR1 and CDR2: MNHEY, SVGEGT. V lost 2 bases and J lost 0, with 7 bases in between. The CDR3 is made up of 14 amino acids. This chain's CDR3 is CASSYDRLNTEAFF. DNA for the CDR3: TGTGCCAGCAGTTACGACAGATTGAACACTGAAGCTTTCTTT.